These T cell receptor beta chains were read from a single sample in a study of identical twins. TCRdb re-derived calls from the 5' RACE reads in MiXCR, one entry per CDR3 protein. The table lists about 530,000 distinct CDR3 sequences, roughly 15% of them singletons. This sample was shared with a second study, whose subject was yellow fever vaccine responses in identical twins.

Sequenced sample: CD4+ T cells sorted from blood. These TCRs come from a woman aged 18-29 years in good health. The CDR3 runs from the conserved cysteine through the conserved F or W. The D gene is left open where the match is weak. Clone size is stated in some rows and not others, as once, few, many or a class when expanded.

>TRBV7-3|NA|few|TRBJ2-3
TGTGCCAGCAGCTTATGGAGCACAGATACGCAGTATTTT
CASSLWSTDTQYF
>TRBV15|TRBD1|NA|TRBJ1-2
TGTGCCACCAGCAGCAGACAGGGCGCTAACTATGGCTACACCTTC
CATSSRQGANYGYTF
>TRBV27|NA|many|TRBJ1-3
TGTGCCAGCAGTTTATCGATGGGCTTTGGAAACACCATATATTTT
CASSLSMGFGNTIYF
>TRBV10-3|NA|NA|TRBJ2-7
TGTGCCATCAGGTCGGGGACCCTCTACGAGCAGTACTTC
CAIRSGTLYEQYF
>TRBV24-1|TRBD1|few|TRBJ2-5
TGTGCCACCAGTGATTCGGGGACAGGCCAAGAGACCCAGTACTTC
CATSDSGTGQETQYF
>TRBV20-1|TRBD2|few|TRBJ2-2
TGCAGTGCTAGAGCGATCGGCGGGAGGGCCATCACCGGGGAGCTGTTTTTT
CSARAIGGRAITGELFF
>TRBV29-1|TRBD1|NA|TRBJ1-1
TGCAGCGTTGGGACTCAGGGGGCCGGTCACACTGAAGCTTTCTTT
CSVGTQGAGHTEAFF
>TRBV12-3/TRBV12-4|TRBD2|few|TRBJ2-3
TGTGCCAGCATCCGGGGGGGAGCAGGTACGCAGTATTTT
CASIRGGAGTQYF
>TRBV20-1|TRBD2|once|TRBJ2-3
TGCAGTGCTAGAGATTATGCGGGAGCGGGCTCAGATACGCAGTATTTT
CSARDYAGAGSDTQYF
>TRBV16|NA|few|TRBJ1-2
TGTGCCACAGCGACAGTTTTCTATGGCTACACCTTC
CATATVFYGYTF
>TRBV5-1|NA|NA|TRBJ2-1
TGCGCCAGCAGCTTGGTATTCTCCGATGAGCAGTTCTTC
CASSLVFSDEQFF
>TRBV25-1|TRBD1|few|TRBJ1-2
TGTGCCAGCAGTGAACCCAACAGGGGCCATGGCTACACCTTC
CASSEPNRGHGYTF
>TRBV7-2|TRBD2|few|TRBJ2-1
TGTGCCAGCAGCTTAGCCTCCGGGGGGGCGGGAGGTTTCGATGAGCAGTTCTTC
CASSLASGGAGGFDEQFF
>TRBV20-1|TRBD2|few|TRBJ2-1
TGCAGTGCTAGACCACTAGCGGGAGTGGAGTATGAGCAGTTCTTC
CSARPLAGVEYEQFF
>TRBV4-2|NA|few|TRBJ2-5
TGTGCCAGCAGCCAAGAATTTAGCGGCCCAGAGACCCAGTACTTC
CASSQEFSGPETQYF
>TRBV12-3/TRBV12-4|NA|NA|TRBJ2-7
TGTGCCAGCAGTTTACGGGTGGTTTACGAGCAGTACTTC
CASSLRVVYEQYF
>TRBV20-1|TRBD2|NA|TRBJ2-7
TGCAGTGCGAGATCGTTAGCGGGAGGGCACGAGCAGTACTTC
CSARSLAGGHEQYF
>TRBV27|NA|few|TRBJ2-2
TGTGCCAGCAGTTTAGAGGGGTTTGTCAGGGAGCTGTTTTTT
CASSLEGFVRELFF
>TRBV7-9|NA|few|TRBJ2-2
TGTGCCAGCAGCCGACCACCTTCCGGGGAGCTGTTTTTT
CASSRPPSGELFF
>TRBV2|NA|NA|TRBJ2-7
TGTGCCAGCAGTGATGCGGGCAGGATTAGGTACTTC
CASSDAGRIRYF
>TRBV9|NA|few|TRBJ2-3
TGTGCCAGCAGCGTAACCCCGACTAGTCCAGATACGCAGTATTTT
CASSVTPTSPDTQYF
>TRBV19|TRBD1|few|TRBJ2-7
TGTGCCAGTAGTAGAGGACAGGGTTATTACGAGCAGTACTTC
CASSRGQGYYEQYF
>TRBV29-1|TRBD1|NA|TRBJ1-2
TGCAGCGTCCACAGGGGGCAGGTTGATGGCTACACCTTC
CSVHRGQVDGYTF
>TRBV3-1|NA|NA|TRBJ2-5
TGTGCCAGCTGGGAAACCGGGAGTGGACAAGAGACCCAGTACTTC
CASWETGSGQETQYF
>TRBV12-3/TRBV12-4|NA|NA|TRBJ1-1
TGTGCCAGCAGCCAGGGGAGGGTCTCTGAAGCTTTCTTT
CASSQGRVSEAFF
>TRBV5-5|NA|NA|TRBJ2-2
TGTGCCAGCATTCCCGGCCAGCGGACGAACACCGGGGAGCTGTTTTTT
CASIPGQRTNTGELFF
>TRBV20-1|NA|few|TRBJ2-7
TGCAGCGCTACCGATTCTGCTGGTGACAATGGACGGTCTACGGGGCAGTACTTC
CSATDSAGDNGRSTGQYF
>TRBV20-1|NA|few|TRBJ2-3
TGCAGTGCTAGCACAGCGGAAGATACGCAGTATTTT
CSASTAEDTQYF
>TRBV20-1|TRBD1|few|TRBJ2-5
TGCAGTGCTAGAGCCCCCGACAGGGGGGGCGAGACCCAGTACTTC
CSARAPDRGGETQYF
>TRBV6-1|TRBD1|few|TRBJ2-2
TGTGCCAGCAGACAGGGGGCGTCTTCCGGGGAGCTGTTTTTT
CASRQGASSGELFF
>TRBV2|NA|NA|TRBJ1-1
TGTGCCAGCAGTGATGACCACAATCAGGCTTTCTTT
CASSDDHNQAFF
>TRBV27|TRBD1|few|TRBJ1-5
TGTGCCAGCAGTTGGACAGGGGGCACTCAGCCCCAGCATTTT
CASSWTGGTQPQHF
>TRBV14|NA|NA|TRBJ2-7
TGTGCCAGCAGCCACGCCCTCGAGCAGTACTTC
CASSHALEQYF
>TRBV6-5|NA|NA|TRBJ2-1
TGTGCCAGCAGTTCTAACGGAGGCGGAACCAATGAGCAGTTCTTC
CASSSNGGGTNEQFF
>TRBV25-1|NA|NA|TRBJ1-4
TGTGCCAGCAGCCCACAGGGACCGATTAATGAAAAACTGTTTTTT
CASSPQGPINEKLFF
>TRBV6-5|TRBD2|few|TRBJ2-3
TGTGCCAGCATTAGAGCGGGGCCGCGCACAGATACGCAGTATTTT
CASIRAGPRTDTQYF
>TRBV20-1|NA|NA|TRBJ2-5
TGCAGTGCTAGATCCTATCCCGGACTCAGAGAGACCCAGTACTTC
CSARSYPGLRETQYF
>TRBV25-1|NA|NA|TRBJ2-4
TGTGCCAGCAGTGAATATAGGAACAAAAACATTCAGTACTTC
CASSEYRNKNIQYF
>TRBV14|NA|many|TRBJ1-1
TGTGCCAGCAGCCCAATCGGGGGCGGCACTGAAGCTTTCTTT
CASSPIGGGTEAFF
>TRBV12-3/TRBV12-4|NA|few|TRBJ1-2
TGTGCCAGCAGGCAGGGGCCCTCCTATGGCTACACCTTC
CASRQGPSYGYTF
>TRBV3-1|TRBD1|few|TRBJ2-3
TGTGCCAGCAGCCCTCAACAGGGGGCGTCCTCTGTTTCCCGCACAGATACGCAGTATTTT
CASSPQQGASSVSRTDTQYF
>TRBV7-9|NA|NA|TRBJ2-2
TGTGCCAGCAGCTTGGCGGACAACACCGGGGAGCTGTTTTTT
CASSLADNTGELFF
>TRBV7-9|TRBD2|many|TRBJ2-2
TGTGCCAGCAGCTCGGGACTAGCGGGTTCCACCGGGGAGCTGTTTTTT
CASSSGLAGSTGELFF
>TRBV12-3/TRBV12-4|NA|few|TRBJ2-7
TGTGCCAGCAGACCATCAGGAGCCTACGAGCAGTACTTC
CASRPSGAYEQYF
>TRBV6-1|NA|few|TRBJ2-1
TGTGCCAGCGCGAGCGGAACCTACAATGAGCAGTTCTTC
CASASGTYNEQFF
>TRBV20-1|NA|NA|TRBJ2-5
TGCAGTGCTAGAGTACTGGCGAAAGAGACCCAGTACTTC
CSARVLAKETQYF
>TRBV12-3/TRBV12-4|TRBD1|few|TRBJ2-5
TGTGCCAGCAGTTTCTACGTCGGACAGGGGACGAAAGAGACCCAGTACTTC
CASSFYVGQGTKETQYF
>TRBV5-1|TRBD1|few|TRBJ2-3
TGCGCCAGCAGCTCGCCGGGACAGGGTGAGAATTTT
CASSSPGQGENF
>TRBV6-1|NA|many|TRBJ1-1
TGTGCCAGCAGCCGCCCGATCAGCATGAACACTGAAGCTTTCTTT
CASSRPISMNTEAFF